This T cell receptor (beta chain) was recorded in a study of blood T cell repertoires in COVID-19. Profiling relied on immunoSEQ multiplex PCR, and the TCRdb table lists in-frame clones only, not all of them. The sample lists roughly 130,000 clones, roughly 86% occurring once. This clonotype was obtained from a woman aged 60-75 years with acute or convalescent COVID-19. Specimen: peripheral blood.

In DNA form, the CDR3 reads TGTGCCAGCAGCTTAGCGGGACAACCCGAAGCTTTCTTT. It encodes CASSLAGQPEAFF. V is TRBV7-9 and J is TRBJ1-1, with D perhaps TRBD1 (6 bases). In germline, CDR1 is SEHNR, CDR2 FQNEAQ (reference sequence). This CDR3 contains 13 residues. The germline V and J ends were trimmed by 0 bases and 8 bases, with 10 bases remaining between them. Using reference TRBV7-9 and TRBJ1-1 for the parts outside the CDR3, the full variable domain is DTGVSQNPRHKITKRGQNVTFRCDPISEHNRLYWYRQTLGQGPEFLTYFQNEAQLEKSRLLSDRFSAERPKGSFSTLEIQRTEQGDSAMYLCASSLAGQPEAFFGQGTRLTVV.